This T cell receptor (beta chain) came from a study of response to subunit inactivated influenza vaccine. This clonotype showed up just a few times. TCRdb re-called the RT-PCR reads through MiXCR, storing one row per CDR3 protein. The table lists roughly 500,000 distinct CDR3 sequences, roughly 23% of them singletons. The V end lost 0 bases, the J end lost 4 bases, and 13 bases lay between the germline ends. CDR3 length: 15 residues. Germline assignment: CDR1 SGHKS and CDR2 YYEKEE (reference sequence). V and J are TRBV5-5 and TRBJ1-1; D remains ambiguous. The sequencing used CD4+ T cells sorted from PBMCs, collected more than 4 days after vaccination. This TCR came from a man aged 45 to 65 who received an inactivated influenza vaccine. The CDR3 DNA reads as TGTGCCAGCAGCTTGGTTTCCTGGGGAAGCACTGAAGCTTTCTTT. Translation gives CASSLVSWGSTEAFF. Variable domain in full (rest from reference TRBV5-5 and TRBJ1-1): DAGVTQSPTHLIKTRGQQVTLRCSPISGHKSVSWYQQVLGQGPQFIFQYYEKEERGRGNFPDRFSARQFPNYSSELNVNALLLGDSALYLCASSLVSWGSTEAFFGQGTRLTVV.